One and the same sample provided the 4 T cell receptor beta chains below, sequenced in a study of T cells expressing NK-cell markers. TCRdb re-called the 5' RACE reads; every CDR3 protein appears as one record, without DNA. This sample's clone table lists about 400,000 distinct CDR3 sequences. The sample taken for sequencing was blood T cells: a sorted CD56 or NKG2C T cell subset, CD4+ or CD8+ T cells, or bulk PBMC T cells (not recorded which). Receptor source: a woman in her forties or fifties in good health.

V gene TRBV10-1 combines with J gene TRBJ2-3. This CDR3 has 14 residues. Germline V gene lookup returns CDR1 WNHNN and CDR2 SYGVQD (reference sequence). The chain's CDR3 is CASRMTGNTDTQYF.

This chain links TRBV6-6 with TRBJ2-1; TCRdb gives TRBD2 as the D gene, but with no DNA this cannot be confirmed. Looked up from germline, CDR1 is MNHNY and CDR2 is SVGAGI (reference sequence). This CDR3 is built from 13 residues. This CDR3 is CASRLEVRNEQFF.

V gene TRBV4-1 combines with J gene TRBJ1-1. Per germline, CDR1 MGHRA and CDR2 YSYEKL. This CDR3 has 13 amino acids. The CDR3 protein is CASSQEGRREAFF.

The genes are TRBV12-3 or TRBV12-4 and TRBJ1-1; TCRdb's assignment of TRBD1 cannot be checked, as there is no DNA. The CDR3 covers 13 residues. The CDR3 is CASSGTGSTEAFF.